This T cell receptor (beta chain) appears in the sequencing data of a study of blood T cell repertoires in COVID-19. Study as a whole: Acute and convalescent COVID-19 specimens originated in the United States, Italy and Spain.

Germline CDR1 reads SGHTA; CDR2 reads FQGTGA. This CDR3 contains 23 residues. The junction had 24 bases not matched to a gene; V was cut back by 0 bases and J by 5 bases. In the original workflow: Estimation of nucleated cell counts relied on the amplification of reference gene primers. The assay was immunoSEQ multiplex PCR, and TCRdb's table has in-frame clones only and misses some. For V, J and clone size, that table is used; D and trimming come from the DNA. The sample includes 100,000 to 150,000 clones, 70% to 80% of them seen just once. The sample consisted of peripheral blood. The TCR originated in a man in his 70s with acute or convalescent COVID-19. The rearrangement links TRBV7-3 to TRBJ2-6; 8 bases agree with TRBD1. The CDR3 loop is CASSLTPQLISPPWTGRANVLTF. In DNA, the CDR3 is TGTGCCAGCAGCTTAACCCCCCAATTAATCTCACCGCCTTGGACAGGGAGGGCCAACGTCCTGACTTTC.